The TCR beta chain described here comes from a study of response to subunit inactivated influenza vaccine. This clonotype occurred many times. The antigen is undetermined. Findings and limits, study-wide: Authors suggested each seasonal flu vaccination may recruit only limited numbers of new T cells.

TCRdb fed the RT-PCR reads into MiXCR, producing one record per CDR3 protein. The sample includes hundreds of thousands of distinct CDR3 sequences, about 10% of them seen just once. Sequencing was performed on PBMCs from blood, taken on the day of vaccination. The sequence was collected from a man between 50 and 59 years old who received an inactivated influenza vaccine.

CDR3 residues: CASSPMTSRKRTDTQYF. In DNA form, the CDR3 reads TGTGCCAGCTCACCAATGACTAGCCGGAAGCGCACAGATACGCAGTATTTT. This chain uses TRBV18 with TRBJ2-3, with 7 bases matching TRBD2. The length of the CDR3 is 17 residues. V lost 2 bases, J lost 1 base, and 9 bases stayed unmatched. Germline CDR1 reads KGHSH; CDR2 reads LQKENI.